These T cell receptor beta chains were read from a single sample in a study of T cell responses to AZD1222 COVID-19 vaccine. The method was immunoSEQ multiplex PCR; TCRdb's version includes in-frame clones alone and lacks a portion of them. The table has 150,000 to 200,000 clones, 92% seen once. Sequencing used peripheral blood, obtained on day 0 of AZD1222 vaccination. The receptors derive from an adult in good health. Both conserved end residues are part of each CDR3. Clone size is stated in some rows and not others, as once, few, many or a class when expanded.

cdr3_aa: CASSPRVGTIGPQHF
v_call: TRBV19
cdr3_length: 15
j_call: TRBJ1-5
clone_size: -

cdr3_aa: CASSFQRGPFYEQYF
v_call: TRBV19
cdr3_length: 15
j_call: TRBJ2-7
clone_size: -

cdr3_aa: CSAGRTSEGGYTF
v_call: TRBV29-1
cdr3_length: 13
j_call: TRBJ1-2
clone_size: -

cdr3_aa: CASSETLRDQETQYF
v_call: TRBV6-1
cdr3_length: 15
j_call: TRBJ2-5
clone_size: -

cdr3_aa: CASSTSDRGRGRAKNIQYF
v_call: TRBV7-8
cdr3_length: 19
j_call: TRBJ2-4
clone_size: -

cdr3_aa: CASSQVGGGNQPQHF
v_call: TRBV4-2
cdr3_length: 15
j_call: TRBJ1-5
clone_size: -

cdr3_aa: CASSARASGGADEQFF
v_call: TRBV7-2
cdr3_length: 16
j_call: TRBJ2-1
clone_size: -

cdr3_aa: CASSDPGIGGSPLHF
v_call: TRBV6-6
cdr3_length: 15
j_call: TRBJ1-6
clone_size: -

cdr3_aa: CASWGIGQGHYGYTF
v_call: TRBV2
cdr3_length: 15
j_call: TRBJ1-2
clone_size: few

cdr3_aa: CASSQGQGREAQYF
v_call: TRBV5-1
cdr3_length: 14
j_call: TRBJ2-5
clone_size: -

cdr3_aa: CASGRYGYTF
v_call: TRBV28
cdr3_length: 10
j_call: TRBJ1-2
clone_size: -

cdr3_aa: CASRTGGEGEKLFF
v_call: TRBV6-5
cdr3_length: 14
j_call: TRBJ1-4
clone_size: -

cdr3_aa: CSARVTGEAFF
v_call: TRBV20-1
cdr3_length: 11
j_call: TRBJ1-1
clone_size: once

cdr3_aa: CATSDLRGQGGQPQHF
v_call: TRBV24-1
cdr3_length: 16
j_call: TRBJ1-5
clone_size: -

cdr3_aa: CASSLLRGALYNEQFF
v_call: TRBV5-1
cdr3_length: 16
j_call: TRBJ2-1
clone_size: once

cdr3_aa: CASTHREYGYTF
v_call: TRBV2
cdr3_length: 12
j_call: TRBJ1-2
clone_size: once

cdr3_aa: CASSQVKDTEAFF
v_call: TRBV4-2
cdr3_length: 13
j_call: TRBJ1-1
clone_size: once

cdr3_aa: CASSSSTPQTGYTF
v_call: TRBV27
cdr3_length: 14
j_call: TRBJ1-2
clone_size: -

cdr3_aa: CASSIGDRPSWTQYF
v_call: TRBV19
cdr3_length: 15
j_call: TRBJ2-5
clone_size: -

cdr3_aa: CASSQGLLAGSQETQYF
v_call: TRBV3-1/TRBV3-2
cdr3_length: 17
j_call: TRBJ2-5
clone_size: -

cdr3_aa: CASSFTDRADGNTIYF
v_call: TRBV6-5
cdr3_length: 16
j_call: TRBJ1-3
clone_size: -

cdr3_aa: CATKDRVNEKLFF
v_call: TRBV19
cdr3_length: 13
j_call: TRBJ1-4
clone_size: -

cdr3_aa: CASTLAFAYEQYF
v_call: TRBV10-2
cdr3_length: 13
j_call: TRBJ2-7
clone_size: -

cdr3_aa: CASSQGGGGLQPQHF
v_call: TRBV14
cdr3_length: 15
j_call: TRBJ1-5
clone_size: -

cdr3_aa: CASRSRDRGSYEQYF
v_call: TRBV5-1
cdr3_length: 15
j_call: TRBJ2-7
clone_size: few

cdr3_aa: CATSRGGTYQETQYF
v_call: TRBV15
cdr3_length: 15
j_call: TRBJ2-5
clone_size: -

cdr3_aa: CASSETESPLHF
v_call: TRBV2
cdr3_length: 12
j_call: TRBJ1-6
clone_size: -

cdr3_aa: CASSYSGGTDEFF
v_call: TRBV6-2/TRBV6-3
cdr3_length: 13
j_call: TRBJ2-1
clone_size: -

cdr3_aa: CASSWTGAAESYEQYF
v_call: TRBV5-1
cdr3_length: 16
j_call: TRBJ2-7
clone_size: once

cdr3_aa: CASSRQGADGNTIYF
v_call: TRBV5-1
cdr3_length: 15
j_call: TRBJ1-3
clone_size: -

cdr3_aa: CASSITGGYGNTGELFF
v_call: TRBV19
cdr3_length: 17
j_call: TRBJ2-2
clone_size: once

cdr3_aa: CASSSKGIWRQGPEAFF
v_call: TRBV27
cdr3_length: 17
j_call: TRBJ1-1
clone_size: -

cdr3_aa: CASSPMGYGYTF
v_call: TRBV7-9
cdr3_length: 12
j_call: TRBJ1-2
clone_size: -

cdr3_aa: CASSLSSGGDQETQYF
v_call: TRBV7-2
cdr3_length: 16
j_call: TRBJ2-5
clone_size: -

cdr3_aa: CASSLAGSGYTF
v_call: TRBV12-3/TRBV12-4
cdr3_length: 12
j_call: TRBJ1-2
clone_size: -

cdr3_aa: CASKGADYGYTF
v_call: TRBV12-3/TRBV12-4
cdr3_length: 12
j_call: TRBJ1-2
clone_size: -

cdr3_aa: CASSEGGGLTYEQYF
v_call: TRBV6-1
cdr3_length: 15
j_call: TRBJ2-7
clone_size: -

cdr3_aa: CAIGTANTGELFF
v_call: TRBV24-1
cdr3_length: 13
j_call: TRBJ2-2
clone_size: -